This TCR beta chain was profiled in a study of CD8+CD57+ T cells in acquired aplastic anemia. Germline V gene sequence: CDR1 LNHDA, CDR2 SQIVND (reference sequence). The CDR3 extends over 13 amino acids. V was clipped by 5 bases and J by 8 bases, with 15 bases between them. This clonotype was detected only a few times. Profiles of TCR beta VDJ and CDR3 were generated from a genomic DNA template. Using its own MiXCR run on the reads, TCRdb lists one record per CDR3 protein. The sample has about 190,000 distinct CDR3 sequences; around half are singletons. Flow cytometry had shown expanded CD8+CD57+ cells in the patients chosen for sequencing. Diagnosis of severe acquired aplastic anemia applied to all patients.

V usage is TRBV19 and J usage is TRBJ1-1; no definite D call. This receptor was identified in a human donor with aplastic anemia. The sequenced material came from sorted CD4+, CD8+, or CD8+CD57+ T cells (not recorded which) from PBMCs. The CDR3 DNA reads as TGTGCCAGTAGTTCGGCTGGACTGGGGGAAGCTTTCTTT. It codes for CASSSAGLGEAFF.